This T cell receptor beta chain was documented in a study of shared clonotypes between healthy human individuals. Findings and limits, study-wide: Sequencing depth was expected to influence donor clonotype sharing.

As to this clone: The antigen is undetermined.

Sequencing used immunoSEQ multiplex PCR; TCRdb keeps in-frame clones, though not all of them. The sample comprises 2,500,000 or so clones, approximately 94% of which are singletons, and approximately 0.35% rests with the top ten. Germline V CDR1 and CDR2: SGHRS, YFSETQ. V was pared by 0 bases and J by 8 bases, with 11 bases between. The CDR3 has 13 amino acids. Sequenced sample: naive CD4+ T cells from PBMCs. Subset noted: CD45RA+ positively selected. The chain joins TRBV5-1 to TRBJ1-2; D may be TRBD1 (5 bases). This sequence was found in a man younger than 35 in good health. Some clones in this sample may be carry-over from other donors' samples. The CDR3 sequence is CASSLDFGDGYTF. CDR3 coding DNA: TGCGCCAGCAGCTTGGATTTTGGGGACGGCTACACCTTC.